This T cell receptor beta chain was recorded in a study of blood T cell repertoires in COVID-19. TCRdb's copy holds only in-frame clones and misses some; the assay was immunoSEQ multiplex PCR. This table holds 150,000 to 200,000 clones, about 86% found once. The CDR3 is 16 residues long. J gave up 1 base and V 3 bases, and 5 bases lay outside the gene matches. Germline assignment: CDR1 LNHDA and CDR2 SQIVND (reference sequence). This clonotype was obtained from a man aged 50 to 60 with active or convalescent COVID-19. The genes are TRBV19 and TRBJ2-3; 9 bases agree with TRBD1. The material sequenced was peripheral blood. CDR3 nucleotide sequence: TGTGCCAGTAGTATTCAGGGACAGGGCGGCACAGATACGCAGTATTTT. Protein product: CASSIQGQGGTDTQYF.